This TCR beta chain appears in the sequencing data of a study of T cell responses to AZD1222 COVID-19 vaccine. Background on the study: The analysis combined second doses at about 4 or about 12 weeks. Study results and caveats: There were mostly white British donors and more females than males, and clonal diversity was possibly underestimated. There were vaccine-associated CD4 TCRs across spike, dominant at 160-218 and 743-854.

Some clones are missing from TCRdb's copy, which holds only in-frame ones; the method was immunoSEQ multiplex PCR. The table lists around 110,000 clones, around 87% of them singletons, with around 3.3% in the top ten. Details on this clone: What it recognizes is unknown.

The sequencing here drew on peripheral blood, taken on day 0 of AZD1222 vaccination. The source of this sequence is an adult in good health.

The CDR3 reads CASKQGRGPLDFNQPQHF. For the CDR3, the DNA is TGTGCCAGCAAGCAGGGCAGGGGGCCTTTAGATTTCAATCAGCCCCAGCATTTT. The chain recombines TRBV28 with TRBJ1-5, with 8 bases lining up with TRBD1. Germline loops: CDR1 MDHEN, CDR2 SYDVKM. The CDR3 consists of 18 residues. The J segment lost 3 bases and the V segment lost 7 bases, leaving 17 bases of the junction unmatched.